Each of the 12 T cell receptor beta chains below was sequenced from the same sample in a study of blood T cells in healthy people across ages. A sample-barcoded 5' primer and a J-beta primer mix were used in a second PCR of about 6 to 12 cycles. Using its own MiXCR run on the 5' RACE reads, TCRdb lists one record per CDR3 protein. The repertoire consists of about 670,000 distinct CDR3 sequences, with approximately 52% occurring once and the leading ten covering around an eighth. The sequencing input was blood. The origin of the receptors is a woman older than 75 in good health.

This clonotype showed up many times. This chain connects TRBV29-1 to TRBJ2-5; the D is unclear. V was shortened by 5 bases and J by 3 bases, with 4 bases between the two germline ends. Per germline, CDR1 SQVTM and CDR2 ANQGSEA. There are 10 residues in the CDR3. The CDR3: CSVFEETQYF. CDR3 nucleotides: TGCAGCGTTTTCGAAGAGACCCAGTACTTC.

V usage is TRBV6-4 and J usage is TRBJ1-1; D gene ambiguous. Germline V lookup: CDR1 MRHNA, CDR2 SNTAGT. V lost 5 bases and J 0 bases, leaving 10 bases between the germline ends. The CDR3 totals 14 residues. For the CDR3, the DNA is TGTGCCAGCAGTCCCGGGTTCTTGAACACTGAAGCTTTCTTT. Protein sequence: CASSPGFLNTEAFF.

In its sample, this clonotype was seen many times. The CDR3 DNA follows: TGTGCCATCAGTACCCGGACTAGCGGGTATTACGAGCAGTACTTC. Translated, it gives CAISTRTSGYYEQYF. This chain uses TRBV10-3 with TRBJ2-7; 11 bases match TRBD2. V shed 5 bases and J 4 bases; nucleotides not matched to a gene: 7. The CDR3 length is 15 residues. CDR1 is ENHRY and CDR2 is SYGVKD in the germline V gene.

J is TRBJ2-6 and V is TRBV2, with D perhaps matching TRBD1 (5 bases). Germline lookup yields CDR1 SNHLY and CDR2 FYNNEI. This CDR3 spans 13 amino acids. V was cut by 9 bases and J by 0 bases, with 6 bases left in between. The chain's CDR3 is CARQGSGANVLTF. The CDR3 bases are TGTGCCAGGCAGGGCTCTGGGGCCAACGTCCTGACTTTC.

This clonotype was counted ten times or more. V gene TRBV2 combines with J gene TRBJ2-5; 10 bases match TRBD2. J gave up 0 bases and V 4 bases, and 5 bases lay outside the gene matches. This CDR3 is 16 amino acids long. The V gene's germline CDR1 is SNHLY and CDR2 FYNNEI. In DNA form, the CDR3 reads TGTGCCAGCAGTGCTGGGACTAGCGCTTACCAAGAGACCCAGTACTTC. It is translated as CASSAGTSAYQETQYF.

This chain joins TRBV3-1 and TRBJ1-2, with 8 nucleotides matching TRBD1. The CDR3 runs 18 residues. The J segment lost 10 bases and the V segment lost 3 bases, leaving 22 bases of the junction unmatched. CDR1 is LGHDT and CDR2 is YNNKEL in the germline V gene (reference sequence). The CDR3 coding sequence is TGTGCCAGCAGCCATATAGTTCCAATGCCGGGACAGGTGGTCTACTACACCTTC. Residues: CASSHIVPMPGQVVYYTF.

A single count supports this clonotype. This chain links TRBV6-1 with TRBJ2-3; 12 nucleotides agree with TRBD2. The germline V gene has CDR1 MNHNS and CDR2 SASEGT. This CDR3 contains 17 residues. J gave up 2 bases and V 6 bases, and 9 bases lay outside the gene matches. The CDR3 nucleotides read TGTGCCAGCAGACGCGGACTAGCGGGAACCTTCACAGATACGCAGTATTTT. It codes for CASRRGLAGTFTDTQYF.

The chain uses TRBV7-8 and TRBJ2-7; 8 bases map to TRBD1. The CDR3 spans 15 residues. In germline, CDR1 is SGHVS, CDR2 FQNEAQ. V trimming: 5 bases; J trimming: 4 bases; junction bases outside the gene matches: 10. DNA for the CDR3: TGTGCCAGCAGCCCTTGGACAGGGCAGGCTTACGAGCAGTACTTC. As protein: CASSPWTGQAYEQYF. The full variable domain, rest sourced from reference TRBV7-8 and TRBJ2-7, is GAGVSQSPRYKVAKRGQDVALRCDPISGHVSLFWYQQALGQGPEFLTYFQNEAQLDKSGLPSDRFFAERPEGSVSTLKIQRTQQEDSAVYLCASSPWTGQAYEQYFGPGTRLTVT.

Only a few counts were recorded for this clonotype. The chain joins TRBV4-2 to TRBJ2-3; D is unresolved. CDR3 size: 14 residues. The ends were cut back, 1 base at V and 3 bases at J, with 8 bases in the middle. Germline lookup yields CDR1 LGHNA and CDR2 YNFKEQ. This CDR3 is CASSQVSRTDTQYF. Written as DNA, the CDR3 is TGTGCCAGCAGCCAAGTTAGCCGGACAGATACGCAGTATTTT.

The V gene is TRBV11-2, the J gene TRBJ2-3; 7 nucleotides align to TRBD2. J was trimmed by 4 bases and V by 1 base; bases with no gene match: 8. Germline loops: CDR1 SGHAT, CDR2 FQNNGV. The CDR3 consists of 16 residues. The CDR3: CASSLVTSTGSDTQYF. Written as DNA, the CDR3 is TGTGCCAGCAGCTTAGTGACTAGCACTGGGTCAGATACGCAGTATTTT.

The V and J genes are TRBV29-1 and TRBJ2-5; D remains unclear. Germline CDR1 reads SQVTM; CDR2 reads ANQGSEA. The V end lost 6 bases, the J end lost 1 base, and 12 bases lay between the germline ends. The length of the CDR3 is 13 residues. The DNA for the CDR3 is TGCAGCGTCCGTGCGGTTATCCAAGAGACCCAGTACTTC. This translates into CSVRAVIQETQYF.

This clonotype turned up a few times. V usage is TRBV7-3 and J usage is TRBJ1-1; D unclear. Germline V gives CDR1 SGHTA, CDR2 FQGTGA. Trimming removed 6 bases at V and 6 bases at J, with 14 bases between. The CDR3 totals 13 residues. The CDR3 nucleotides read TGTGCCAGCAGTTCCTCTGGCGGCTCTGAAGCTTTCTTT. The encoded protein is CASSSSGGSEAFF. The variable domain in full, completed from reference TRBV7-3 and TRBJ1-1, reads GAGVSQTPSNKVTEKGKYVELRCDPISGHTALYWYRQSLGQGPEFLIYFQGTGAADDSGLPNDRFFAVRPEGSVSTLKIQRTERGDSAVYLCASSSSGGSEAFFGQGTRLTVV.